The TCR beta chain under discussion was sequenced for a study of identical twins. This clonotype was counted between two and nine times. TCRdb independently ran MiXCR on the 5' RACE reads; one entry per CDR3 protein. This repertoire shows 690,000 or so distinct CDR3 sequences, around 6% found once; its top ten account for under 2%. This TCR was recovered from a man in his late teens or twenties in good health. Sequencing input: naive T cells sorted from blood.

The CDR3 DNA reads TGTGCCAGCAGCATAAGCGGTGTACTAGCGGGGGGGAAGGATACGCAGTATTTT. Translation gives CASSISGVLAGGKDTQYF. The chain is built from TRBV7-8 and TRBJ2-3; 13 bases map to TRBD2. The V and J ends lost 5 bases and 6 bases, in that order; junction bases with no gene match: 14. Germline CDR1 reads SGHVS; CDR2 reads FQNEAQ. The CDR3 runs 18 residues.